This record looks at one T cell receptor (beta chain) sequence and its context. CDR1 is MNHEY and CDR2 is SVGAGI in the germline V gene. Trimming pared 0 bases from V and 3 bases from J, leaving 11 bases between. This CDR3 is 15 amino acids long. This specimen belongs to a study of blood T cell repertoires in COVID-19. Study-level background: From the United States, Italy and Spain came samples of acute and convalescent COVID-19. Sample material is recorded as cDNA or gDNA derived from T cells, B-cell-depleted T cells, or PBMCs.

Per the original data handling: From reference gene primer amplification, estimates of nucleated cell counts were derived. Using immunoSEQ multiplex PCR, the repertoire was profiled, and TCRdb retains in-frame clones only, with some absent. That table supplies the V and J calls and clone size; D and trimming were determined from the DNA. The data contain over 400,000 clones, 80% to 90% of them seen just once; the ten biggest clones take up approximately 3.2%. This TCR was recovered from a human donor in a cohort sampled during active COVID-19. This chain joins TRBV6-5 and TRBJ1-1; perhaps TRBD1 as D (5 bases). Sequencing input: peripheral blood. CDR3 DNA sequence: TGTGCCAGCAGTTACTCGGGGACTGCGTACACTGAAGCTTTCTTT. Protein: CASSYSGTAYTEAFF.